This T cell receptor beta chain appears in the sequencing data of a study of cytomegalovirus exposure and HLA in healthy donors. Whole-study findings and limits: Sequences of the TCR beta chain were said to predict the HLA-A and HLA-B alleles of most subjects accurately.

CDR3 size: 15 residues. In germline, CDR1 is SGHNT, CDR2 YYREEE (reference sequence). The V segment lost 6 bases and the J segment 1 base; nucleotides outside the gene matches: 6. This clone was counted only a few times. The antigen is undetermined. Amplification used 60 Vbeta primers and 13 Jbeta primers. The repertoire was sequenced with immunoSEQ multiplex PCR; TCRdb's copy has only in-frame clones and lacks some. Of around 130,000 clones in the sample, around 85% were seen once. The clonotype was recovered from a woman younger than 45 in good health and CMV-seropositive. The J gene is TRBJ2-5, the V gene TRBV5-4; 10 bases match TRBD1. Source material: PBMCs. CDR3 bases: TGTGCCAGCACCGACAGGGGGCACACCCAAGAGACCCAGTACTTC. It encodes CASTDRGHTQETQYF.